This T cell receptor (beta chain) appears in the sequencing data of a study of T cells in Graves' hyperthyroidism and ophthalmopathy. Findings of the study overall: Most clonotypes expanded in thyroid above 0.001 were likewise present in blood.

The study excluded patients with uncontrolled infection, other autoimmune disease, pregnancy or lactation. This CDR3 spans 13 amino acids. V lost 2 bases and J 1 base, leaving 5 bases between the germline ends. CDR1 and CDR2 from the germline V gene are MNHEY and SVGAGI. Amplification yielded TCR beta CDR3 regions, with RNA transcripts as the source. RT-PCR in the first round (using the HTBI primer set) targeted the TCR CDR3. From the multiplex PCR reads, TCRdb called clonotypes with MiXCR, one entry per CDR3 protein. Seen here are roughly 380,000 distinct CDR3 sequences, approximately 15% observed once, and the top ten hold approximately 9.9%. This clonotype was counted many times. Antigen unknown.

The source material was blood. The J gene is TRBJ1-1, the V gene TRBV6-5, with no clear D. This receptor was taken from a woman in her sixties with Graves' hyperthyroidism. CDR3 coding DNA: TGTGCCAGCAGTTACGGTTCGAACACTGAAGCTTTCTTT. This codes for CASSYGSNTEAFF.